The 17 T cell receptor beta chains listed next were all sequenced from one sample in a study of neurological immune-mediated disorders. TCRdb reprocessed the 5' RACE reads via MiXCR and lists one record per CDR3 protein. The sample lists 50,000 to 70,000 distinct CDR3 sequences, less than 5.5% seen once, with about 6.9% in the top ten. Sequencing was performed on PBMCs. The receptors derive from a man under 40 with multiple sclerosis.

This clonotype is labeled medium-sized (0.01 to 0.1%). The chain carries TRBV12-3 or TRBV12-4 and TRBJ2-7; a possible D gene is TRBD2 (6 bases). The CDR3 spans 13 residues. Trimming took off 4 bases at V and 5 bases at J, with 12 bases between the two ends. The CDR3 spells CASSYGGMDEQYV. The CDR3 nucleotides are TGTGCCAGCAGTTATGGGGGGATGGACGAGCAGTACGTC.

This clonotype was counted at least ten times. The chain carries TRBV20-1 and TRBJ1-1, with a possible D match to TRBD1 (6 bases). Looked up from germline, CDR1 is DFQATT and CDR2 is SNEGSKA (reference sequence). Deletions cut 6 bases from V and 1 base from J, with 9 bases between. This CDR3 contains 12 residues. The CDR3 spells CSAGGRNTEAFF. DNA for the CDR3: TGCAGTGCAGGGGGAAGGAACACTGAAGCTTTCTTT.

This clonotype occurred many times. The V gene is TRBV7-8, the J gene TRBJ2-3, with 13 bases aligning to TRBD2. The CDR3 loop spans 14 amino acids. Losses at the gene ends were 7 bases for V and 5 bases for J; bases not matched to a gene: 3. Per the germline V gene, CDR1 is SGHVS and CDR2 is FQNEAQ. CDR3 coding DNA: TGTGCCAGCATCCGACTAGCGGGGGGAGATACGCAGTATTTT. Its protein is CASIRLAGGDTQYF. The complete variable domain, with remaining parts taken from reference TRBV7-8 and TRBJ2-3, reads GAGVSQSPRYKVAKRGQDVALRCDPISGHVSLFWYQQALGQGPEFLTYFQNEAQLDKSGLPSDRFFAERPEGSVSTLKIQRTQQEDSAVYLCASIRLAGGDTQYFGPGTRLTVL.

The chain has TRBV11-2 and TRBJ2-1; D unclear. Germline CDR1 and CDR2: SGHAT and FQNNGV. The CDR3 runs 13 residues. V was cut by 2 bases and J by 7 bases, with 9 bases left in between. In DNA form, the CDR3 reads TGTGCCAGCAGCTTACAACGGAGTAATGAGCAGTTCTTC. The encoded protein is CASSLQRSNEQFF.

This clonotype was detected ten times or more. This chain connects TRBV5-8 to TRBJ1-1, with D perhaps TRBD1 (5 bases). Germline V gene lookup returns CDR1 SGHTS and CDR2 YDEGEE. CDR3 length: 15 amino acids. V dropped 3 bases and J dropped 0 bases, with 12 bases sitting between them. The CDR3 loop is CASSWGTGMNTEAFF. The DNA for the CDR3 is TGTGCCAGCAGCTGGGGGACCGGCATGAACACTGAAGCTTTCTTT.

This clonotype came up many times. The chain links TRBV5-1 to TRBJ2-7; TRBD1 matches 11 bases. There are 14 residues in the CDR3. Germline V gene lookup returns CDR1 SGHRS and CDR2 YFSETQ. With V trimmed by 4 bases and J by 4 bases, 4 bases remained unmatched. DNA of the CDR3: TGCGCCAGCAGCGCATGGGACAGGGGGTACGAGCAGTACTTC. Its translation: CASSAWDRGYEQYF.

This clonotype has a count of ten or more. This rearrangement joins TRBV3-1 to TRBJ1-3; a weak D match, TRBD1 (5 bases). V lost 0 bases and J lost 0, with 9 bases in between. CDR1 is LGHDT and CDR2 is YNNKEL in the germline V gene (reference sequence). CDR3 length: 16 residues. The CDR3 DNA is TGTGCCAGCAGCCAAGAGGGGGAGTTCTCTGGAAACACCATATATTTT. Amino acid sequence: CASSQEGEFSGNTIYF.

The chain recombines TRBV7-8 with TRBJ2-7; 7 positions agree with TRBD1. The J segment lost 3 bases and the V segment lost 3 bases, leaving 8 bases of the junction unmatched. Germline lookup yields CDR1 SGHVS and CDR2 FQNEAQ. There are 15 residues in the CDR3. CDR3 residues: CASSFGRGSLYEQYV. The CDR3 DNA reads TGTGCCAGCAGCTTCGGCAGGGGGTCTCTCTACGAGCAGTACGTC.

This clonotype was observed at least ten times. This chain joins TRBV7-2 and TRBJ2-2; unclear D gene. This CDR3 comprises 16 residues. V lost 1 base and J 0 bases, leaving 9 bases between the germline ends. Germline V lookup: CDR1 SGHTA, CDR2 FQGNSA. CDR3: CASSLGPYSNTGELFF. DNA of the CDR3: TGTGCCAGCAGCTTAGGCCCGTATTCGAACACCGGGGAGCTGTTTTTT.

This clonotype was seen repeatedly, ten times or more. The rearrangement joins TRBV10-3 to TRBJ1-5; no firm D call. Germline CDR1 is ENHRY and CDR2 is SYGVKD. V lost 6 bases to trimming and J lost 3 bases, with 12 bases between them. CDR3 size: 14 residues. CDR3 amino acids: CAIRDSRLNQPQHF. Written as DNA, the CDR3 is TGTGCCATCAGGGACTCCCGACTCAATCAGCCCCAGCATTTT.

This clonotype has ten or more counts. The chain combines TRBV7-2 with TRBJ1-1; TRBD1 aligns across 10 bases. The CDR3 has 15 residues. Germline loops: CDR1 SGHTA, CDR2 FQGNSA. V lost 6 bases to trimming and J lost 0 bases; unmatched junction nucleotides: 4. The DNA of the CDR3 is TGTGCCAGCAGGGAGGGACAGGGGATGAACACTGAAGCTTTCTTT. Its translation: CASREGQGMNTEAFF. Combining the CDR3 with reference TRBV7-2 and TRBJ1-1 gives the whole variable domain GAGVSQSPSNKVTEKGKDVELRCDPISGHTALYWYRQSLGQGLEFLIYFQGNSAPDKSGLPSDRFSAERTGGSVSTLTIQRTQQEDSAVYLCASREGQGMNTEAFFGQGTRLTVV.

This clonotype has ten or more counts. This chain uses TRBV5-5 with TRBJ1-6; 9 positions match TRBD1. J lost 10 bases, V lost 4 bases, and 6 bases had no gene match. Per germline, CDR1 SGHKS and CDR2 YYEKEE (reference sequence). This CDR3 comprises 14 residues. CDR3 loop: CASSGGQGLSPLHF. DNA for the CDR3: TGTGCCAGCAGCGGTGGACAGGGGCTATCACCCCTCCACTTT.

This clonotype was observed at least ten times. This sequence joins TRBV20-1 and TRBJ2-3; the match to TRBD2 covers 7 bases. Germline values: CDR1 DFQATT, CDR2 SNEGSKA (reference sequence). The ends lost 1 base at V and 2 bases at J; junction bases unmatched: 9. The CDR3 consists of 16 residues. CDR3: CSARGVRDYSTDTQYF. The CDR3 DNA sequence: TGCAGTGCTAGAGGGGTCCGGGACTATTCCACAGATACGCAGTATTTT.

The rearrangement uses TRBV14 and TRBJ1-1; a possible D gene is TRBD1 (6 bases). Per germline, CDR1 SGHDN and CDR2 FVKESK. There are 15 residues in the CDR3. Trimming left V 4 bases short and J 0 bases short, with 12 bases between. CDR3 DNA: TGTGCCAGCAGCCGGACAGACGACATGAACACTGAAGCTTTCTTT. Protein: CASSRTDDMNTEAFF. Combining the CDR3 with reference TRBV14 and TRBJ1-1 gives the whole variable domain EAGVTQFPSHSVIEKGQTVTLRCDPISGHDNLYWYRRVMGKEIKFLLHFVKESKQDESGMPNNRFLAERTGGTYSTLKVQPAELEDSGVYFCASSRTDDMNTEAFFGQGTRLTVV.

This clonotype was detected only a few times. The V call is TRBV21-1, the J call TRBJ1-2; the DNA was not used to check the table's D call, TRBD1. TRBV21-1 corresponds to a pseudogene. This CDR3 contains 18 residues. The CDR3 reads CASSSSRGGGEINYGYTF. For the CDR3, the DNA is TGTGCCAGCAGCTCTTCTCGGGGAGGGGGCGAAATCAACTATGGCTACACCTTC.

This clonotype was counted many times. The rearrangement joins TRBV4-1 to TRBJ2-1; 7 bases fit TRBD2. CDR3 length equals 15 residues. V lost 4 bases and J lost 6; bases outside the gene matches: 9. CDR1 MGHRA and CDR2 YSYEKL come from the germline V gene. CDR3 nucleotides: TGCGCCAGCAGCCTACTAGCGACCAACGGCAATGAGCAGTTCTTC. As protein: CASSLLATNGNEQFF.

This clonotype showed up just a few times. This chain connects TRBV20-1 to TRBJ1-2; 10 bases are a match to TRBD1. Germline V gives CDR1 DFQATT, CDR2 SNEGSKA (reference sequence). Trimming took 5 bases from V and 7 from J; bases not matched to a gene: 7. The CDR3 consists of 13 residues. CDR3 in DNA: TGCAGTGCTCCTAAAGGGACAGGGGTTGGCTACACCTTC. Translation gives CSAPKGTGVGYTF.